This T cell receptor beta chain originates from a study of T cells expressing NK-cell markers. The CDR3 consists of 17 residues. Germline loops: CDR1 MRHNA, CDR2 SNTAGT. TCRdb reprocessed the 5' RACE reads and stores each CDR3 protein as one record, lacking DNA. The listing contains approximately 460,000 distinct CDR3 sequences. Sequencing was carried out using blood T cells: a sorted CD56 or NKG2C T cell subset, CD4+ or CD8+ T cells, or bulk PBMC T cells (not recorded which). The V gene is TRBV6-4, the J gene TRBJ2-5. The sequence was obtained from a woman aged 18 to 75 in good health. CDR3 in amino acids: CASSDSGMDPYQETQYF.